This entry concerns a single TCR beta chain. Antigen unknown. This sample is part of a study of cytomegalovirus exposure and HLA in healthy donors. Whole-study findings and limits: The presence/absence work took it that sequencing depth was about the same across donors. Overall, around 160 TCR beta chains were annotated as cytomegalovirus-associated. Several of the most significant clusters appeared, in a later analysis, to be linked to common viral pathogens.

CDR1 SGHRS and CDR2 YFSETQ come from the germline V gene. V shed 4 bases, J shed 6 bases, and the junction held 8 bases outside the gene matches. The CDR3 is 14 amino acids. A multiplex PCR was run with 60 Vbeta primers and 13 Jbeta primers. Source study methods: Tens of millions of unique TCR beta chains, roughly 11 million shared, were counted in a later analysis. Produced via immunoSEQ multiplex PCR; TCRdb's table is partial and in-frame only. V and J calls plus clone size are reproduced from that table; the DNA served to infer D and trimming. The sample comprises nearly 200,000 clones, 87% of which are singletons, and about 1.2% rests with the top ten.

The sequenced material came from PBMCs. The J gene is TRBJ2-7, the V gene TRBV5-1, with 9 bases identical to TRBD2. The source is a man aged 30-40 years in good health and CMV-seronegative. CDR3 protein: CASSTGTSRGEQYF. CDR3 DNA: TGCGCCAGCAGCACCGGGACTAGCCGGGGCGAGCAGTACTTC.